This TCR beta chain was retrieved from a study of vaccination and CD4 T cells after COVID-19. General study points: Nearly all convalescent vaccine-specific clones, 304 of 307, recognized only SARS-CoV-2 spike.

Documented treatment: roughly 10-day PBMC culture with coronavirus spike peptide pools or control peptides (ViraFEST assay). With 5 bases removed from V and 2 bases from J, the gap between germline ends came to 21 bases. There are 17 residues in the CDR3. The V gene's germline CDR1 is MGHRA and CDR2 YSYEKL. With the Oncomine TCR Beta short-read assay, DNA from cultured CD4+ T cells was sequenced. The source of extracted genomic DNA was cultured CD4+ T cells. One entry per CDR3 protein, called by TCRdb with MiXCR from the PCR reads. The sample contains 9,500 to 10,000 distinct CDR3 sequences, roughly half of which appear only once. This clonotype was picked up a small number of times. Its specificity is not known.

The sequence was collected from a human donor who had recovered from COVID-19. The source material was CD4+ T cells from blood, cultured in vitro. The rearrangement joins TRBV4-1 to TRBJ1-2; maybe TRBD1 (5 bases). CDR3 nucleotide sequence: TGCGCCAGCAGCAATCCCCAGGGCACCAGACAGAACTATGGCTACACCTTC. The encoded protein is CASSNPQGTRQNYGYTF.